Listed here are 3 T cell receptor beta chains from one sample, sequenced in a study of shared clonotypes between healthy human individuals. Libraries were prepared by immunoSEQ multiplex PCR; TCRdb keeps only in-frame clonotypes and omits some of them. This sample carries under 1 million clones, 80% to 95% of them seen once, and the ten largest clones take around 24%. Naive CD8 cells, CD45RO-negative and positively selected for CCR7, excluded terminally differentiated effector memory CD45RA+ cells. The material sequenced was naive CD8+ T cells sorted from blood. These receptors all stem from a man aged 30 to 45 in good health.

The genes are TRBV29-1 and TRBJ2-3; D remains ambiguous. The CDR3 loop spans 12 amino acids. Trimming took off 5 bases at V and 3 bases at J, with 9 bases between the two ends. The germline gives CDR1 SQVTM, CDR2 ANQGSEA. In DNA, the CDR3 is TGCAGCGTTTTAGATCTTACAGATACGCAGTATTTT. Its translation: CSVLDLTDTQYF.

This clone occurred once. The chain recombines TRBV6-5 with TRBJ2-7; D is uncertain. The V end was cut by 2 bases, the J end by 5 bases, with 10 bases between. Germline V gene sequence: CDR1 MNHEY, CDR2 SVGAGI. The CDR3 loop spans 13 amino acids. The CDR3 DNA sequence: TGTGCCAGCAGTTACACCCTCCAGAACGAGCAGTACTTC. It specifies CASSYTLQNEQYF.

The V call is TRBV7-9, the J call TRBJ2-1; 8 bases fit TRBD2. CDR1 SEHNR and CDR2 FQNEAQ come from the germline V gene (reference sequence). This CDR3 has 12 residues. J was trimmed by 8 bases and V by 7 bases; bases with no gene match: 4. The CDR3 DNA sequence: TGTGCCAGCAAGCGGGAGTATGATGAGCAGTTCTTC. This codes for CASKREYDEQFF.